These T cell receptor beta chains were read from a single sample in a study of T cell repertoires in cytomegalovirus infection. TCRdb recomputed calls from the reads with MiXCR, one row per CDR3 protein. There are approximately 260,000 distinct CDR3 sequences in the sample; approximately 17% occur only once, and around 43% lies in the top ten. The sample was CD8+ T cells from PBMCs. The source of these receptors is a human donor in good health (CMV status not recorded). Some clones in this sample may be carry-over from other donors' samples. The CDR3 runs from the conserved cysteine through the conserved F or W. A D gene is named only where the DNA matches it firmly. Expanded clones are given a class, and other clones once, few, many or no size at all.

few	TRBJ2-7	-	TRBV2	TGTGCCAGCAGAGGGAGTCGCTACGAGCAGTACTTC	CASRGSRYEQYF
many	TRBJ2-7	TRBD1	TRBV10-3	TGTGCCATCAGTGGGGGACAGGGGAGAAGCTCCTACGAGCAGTACTTC	CAISGGQGRSSYEQYF
few	TRBJ2-3	-	TRBV12-3/TRBV12-4	TGTGCCAGCACCCCCGGGGTTTTGACAGATACGCAGTATTTT	CASTPGVLTDTQYF
many	TRBJ1-6	-	TRBV7-6	TGTGCCAGCAGTCCGAGCTCCTATAATTCACCCCTCCACTTT	CASSPSSYNSPLHF
few	TRBJ2-6	-	TRBV27	TGTGCCAGCGCCGCGGGGACTTCTGGGGCCAACGTCCTGACTTTC	CASAAGTSGANVLTF
many	TRBJ2-2	-	TRBV7-9	TGTGCCAGCAGCTTAGGAGCGAATCCCGGGACATACACCGGGGAGCTGTTTTTT	CASSLGANPGTYTGELFF
many	TRBJ2-1	TRBD2	TRBV20-1	TGCAGTGCTCCCGAACTCTCTAGCGGGGGGGCCTACAATGAGCAGTTCTTC	CSAPELSSGGAYNEQFF
-	TRBJ1-1	-	TRBV6-1	TGTGCCAGCAGGGTCCCAGGGGACACTGAAGCTTTCTTT	CASRVPGDTEAFF
-	TRBJ2-5	TRBD2	TRBV2	TGTGCCAGCAGTCCACTAGCGTCTCAAGAGACCCAGTACTTC	CASSPLASQETQYF
many	TRBJ1-2	-	TRBV12-3/TRBV12-4	TGTGCCAGCGTCGCCAACAGGAATAATTTAAATGAAGATGGCTACACCTTC	CASVANRNNLNEDGYTF
-	TRBJ2-1	-	TRBV7-3	TGTGCCAGCAGCCCAAATGGGGCTGGAACTAGTGGCAATGAGCAGTTCTTC	CASSPNGAGTSGNEQFF
-	TRBJ2-3	TRBD2	TRBV7-8	TGTGCCAGCAGCCGCCCGACTAGCGGGGGGACAGATACGCAGTATTTT	CASSRPTSGGTDTQYF
many	TRBJ1-6	-	TRBV7-2	TGTGCCAGCAGCTTGGGCCCGACTGCCGCCCTCCACTTT	CASSLGPTAALHF
-	TRBJ2-7	-	TRBV6-2/TRBV6-3	TGTGCCAGCACCCTGACCGCGGTCTACGACGAGCAGTACTTC	CASTLTAVYDEQYF
many	TRBJ1-4	-	TRBV28	TGTGCCAGCAGTTTCCTGGGGAGCGGGGAAAAACTGTTTTTT	CASSFLGSGEKLFF
-	TRBJ1-5	-	TRBV20-1	TGCAGTGCTAGCGCGCTGGGGTCGGATAGCAATCAGCCCCAGCATTTT	CSASALGSDSNQPQHF
-	TRBJ2-7	TRBD1	TRBV7-4	TGTGCCAGCAGCTTAGGATTTATACGTCAGGGGGCGGGAGAGCAGTACTTC	CASSLGFIRQGAGEQYF
-	TRBJ1-4	TRBD1	TRBV25-1	TGTGCCAGCAGCTGGACAGGGAATGAAAAACTGTTTTTT	CASSWTGNEKLFF
many	TRBJ1-1	TRBD1	TRBV28	TGTGCCAGCAGTCCAGGGGGGGCTGAAGCTTTCTTT	CASSPGGAEAFF
-	TRBJ2-2	-	TRBV28	TGTGCCTGTATGCCGGGAGCTGGGACCGGGGAGCTGTTTTTT	CACMPGAGTGELFF
-	TRBJ1-5	-	TRBV6-6	TGTGCCAGCAGCCCGACGGCCCTAAATCAGCCCCAGCATTTT	CASSPTALNQPQHF
few	TRBJ2-7	-	TRBV5-6	TGTGCCAGCAGCGACGGGGACTCCTACGAGCAGTACTTC	CASSDGDSYEQYF
-	TRBJ1-2	-	TRBV7-6	TGTGCCAGCAGCTTTGGGGCGGGTTCTAACTATGGCTACACCTTC	CASSFGAGSNYGYTF
many	TRBJ2-7	-	TRBV28	TGTGCCAGCAGTTTTAGGACTGCCTCCTACGAGCAGTACTTC	CASSFRTASYEQYF
few	TRBJ2-5	TRBD2	TRBV20-1	TGCAGTGCTAGTACACTAGCGGGGCCCCAAGAGACCCAGTACTTC	CSASTLAGPQETQYF
-	TRBJ1-2	-	TRBV6-1	TGTGCCAGCAGTGAAGGGGACGCGTATGGCTACACCTTC	CASSEGDAYGYTF
few	TRBJ1-6	-	TRBV25-1	TGTGCCAGCAAGCTCCGGGACCAAAATTCACCCCTCCACTTT	CASKLRDQNSPLHF
-	TRBJ1-5	-	TRBV20-1	TGCAGTGCTAGAGACGGGCCGAGCAATCAGCCCCAGCATTTT	CSARDGPSNQPQHF
-	TRBJ2-1	TRBD2	TRBV12-5	TGTGCTAGTGGGGACAGAGCGGGGGATGAGCAGTTCTTC	CASGDRAGDEQFF
many	TRBJ2-1	TRBD2	TRBV6-2/TRBV6-3	TGTGCCAGCACCATCAGCGGGGACTCCTACAATGAGCAGTTCTTC	CASTISGDSYNEQFF
-	TRBJ1-1	-	TRBV20-1	TGCAGTGCTAGACTACATTCCCCTGAAGCTTTCTTT	CSARLHSPEAFF
-	TRBJ1-1	-	TRBV6-2/TRBV6-3	TGTGCCAGCAACCGGGTGGGAGCTGAAGCTTTCTTT	CASNRVGAEAFF
few	TRBJ1-2	TRBD1	TRBV7-9	TGTGCCAGCAGCTTGGGGGACAGCCGCGGCTACACCTTC	CASSLGDSRGYTF
-	TRBJ2-7	-	TRBV29-1	TGCAGCGTAGAGCTAGAGACCTACGAGCAGTACTTC	CSVELETYEQYF
few	TRBJ2-7	TRBD1	TRBV10-3	TGTGCCATCAGTGAGACAGGGGACGAGCAGTACTTC	CAISETGDEQYF
-	TRBJ1-5	-	TRBV19	TGTGCCAGTAGTATTCAGGGGATAGGGGATCAGCCCCAGCATTTT	CASSIQGIGDQPQHF
many	TRBJ1-4	-	TRBV12-3/TRBV12-4	TGTGCCAGCAGTCAGCCGGGACCGTTTGAAAAACTGTTTTTT	CASSQPGPFEKLFF
many	TRBJ1-1	-	TRBV10-3	TGTGCCATCAGTGATCTAGGGTTGACTGAAGCTTTCTTT	CAISDLGLTEAFF
few	TRBJ2-7	-	TRBV5-1	TGCGCCAGCAGCTTGGAGCTGGGTACGCCCTACGAGCAGTACTTC	CASSLELGTPYEQYF
-	TRBJ2-7	-	TRBV7-6	TGTGCCAGCAGCTCAGACGAGGGGGGTTCCGGGCAGTACTTC	CASSSDEGGSGQYF
few	TRBJ2-3	-	TRBV6-6	TGTGCCAGCAGTTACTCGTTTTCTCGAAAGGGCCAGGGCACAGATACGCAGTATTTT	CASSYSFSRKGQGTDTQYF
-	TRBJ1-3	-	TRBV28	TGTGCCAGCAGTGGCAGAGAATCTGGAAACACCATATATTTT	CASSGRESGNTIYF
many	TRBJ1-6	-	TRBV2	TGTGCCAGCAGTCCTATATCCCTGACAGGAATCTATAATTCACCCCTCCACTTT	CASSPISLTGIYNSPLHF
many	TRBJ2-5	TRBD1	TRBV7-9	TGTGCCAGCAGCTCATCCCAGGGGGCAAGGCGAGAGACCCAGTACTTC	CASSSSQGARRETQYF